This T cell receptor (beta chain) was profiled in a study of blood T cell repertoires in COVID-19. Study overall: The samples span acute and convalescent COVID-19 from the United States, Italy and Spain. T cells, B-cell-depleted T cells, or PBMCs provided the cDNA or gDNA that served as material.

The study drew participants aged roughly 18 to 89 years from some 23 US areas. As processed by the authors: Amplifying reference gene primers gave estimates of nucleated cell counts. Using immunoSEQ multiplex PCR, the repertoire was profiled, and TCRdb retains in-frame clones only, with some absent. The D gene and trimming were derived from the DNA, and the V and J assignments and clone size from that table. Of roughly 400,000 clones detected, 70% to 90% appear once; the ten largest clones hold approximately 1.5%. Germline V gene lookup returns CDR1 MNHNS and CDR2 SASEGT. The J segment lost 0 bases and the V segment lost 3 bases, leaving 4 bases of the junction unmatched. The CDR3 loop spans 16 amino acids.

Sequences were obtained from PBMCs or T cells enriched from blood (not recorded which). This clonotype originated in a woman aged 18-35 years who had been exposed to COVID-19. The chain is built from TRBV6-1 and TRBJ2-4; 8 bases fit TRBD1. The CDR3: CASSDRGLLAKNIQYF. The CDR3 DNA sequence: TGTGCCAGCAGTGACAGGGGGCTACTAGCCAAAAACATTCAGTACTTC.